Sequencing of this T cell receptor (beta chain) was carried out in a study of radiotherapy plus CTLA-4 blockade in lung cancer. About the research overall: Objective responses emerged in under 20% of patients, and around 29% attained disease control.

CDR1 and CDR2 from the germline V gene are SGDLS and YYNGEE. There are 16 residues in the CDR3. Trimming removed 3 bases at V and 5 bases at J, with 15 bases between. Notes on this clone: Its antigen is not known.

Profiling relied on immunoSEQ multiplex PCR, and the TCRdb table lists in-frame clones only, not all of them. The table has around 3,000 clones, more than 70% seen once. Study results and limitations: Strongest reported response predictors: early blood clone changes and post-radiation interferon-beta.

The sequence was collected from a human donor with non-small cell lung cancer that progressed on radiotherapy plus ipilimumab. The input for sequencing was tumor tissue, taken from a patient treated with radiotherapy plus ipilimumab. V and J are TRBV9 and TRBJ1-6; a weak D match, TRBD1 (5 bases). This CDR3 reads CASSEGQTLNNSPLHF. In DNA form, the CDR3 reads TGTGCCAGCAGCGAGGGGCAGACTCTTAATAATTCACCCCTCCACTTT. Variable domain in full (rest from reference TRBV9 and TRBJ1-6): DSGVTQTPKHLITATGQRVTLRCSPRSGDLSVYWYQQSLDQGLQFLIQYYNGEERAKGNILERFSAQQFPDLHSELNLSSLELGDSALYFCASSEGQTLNNSPLHFGNGTRLTVT.